One TCR beta chain is described in this entry. Germline CDR1 and CDR2: SGDLS and YYNGEE. This CDR3 comprises 13 residues. V was trimmed by 1 base and J by 5 bases, leaving 9 bases between them. The source of the sample is a study of T-cell memory formation after mild COVID-19. A single record per CDR3 protein comes from TCRdb applying MiXCR to the 5' RACE reads. The repertoire holds some 330,000 distinct CDR3 sequences, more than 20% seen once, with about 12% in the top ten. The sequence came from an adult woman who had mild COVID-19 (a few samples of this study predate the infection). Cell type and time point are not known. Sequencing input: PBMCs or a T cell subset sorted from them (not recorded which). The rearrangement links TRBV9 to TRBJ1-1; D remains unclear. The CDR3 reads CASSVQADTEAFF. DNA for the CDR3: TGTGCCAGCAGCGTACAGGCGGATACTGAAGCTTTCTTT.